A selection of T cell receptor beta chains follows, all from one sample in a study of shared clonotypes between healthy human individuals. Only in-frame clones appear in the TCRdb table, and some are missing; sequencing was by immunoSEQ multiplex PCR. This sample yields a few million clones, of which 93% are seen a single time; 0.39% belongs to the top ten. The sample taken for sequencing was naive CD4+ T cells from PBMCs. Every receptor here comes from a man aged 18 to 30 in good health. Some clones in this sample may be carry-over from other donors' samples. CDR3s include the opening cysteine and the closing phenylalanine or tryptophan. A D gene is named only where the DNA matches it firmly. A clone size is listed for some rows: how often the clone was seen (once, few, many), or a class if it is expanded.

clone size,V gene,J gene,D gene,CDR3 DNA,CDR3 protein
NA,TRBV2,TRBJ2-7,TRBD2,TGTGCCAGCAGTGAAATGGGACTAGCGGTCGAGCAGTACTTC,CASSEMGLAVEQYF
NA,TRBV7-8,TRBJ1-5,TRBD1,TGTGCCAGCAGCTTCGGGACAGTTAGCAATCAGCCCCAGCATTTT,CASSFGTVSNQPQHF
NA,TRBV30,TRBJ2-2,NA,TGTGCCTGGAGTGTACAGATTCAAACCGGGGAGCTGTTTTTT,CAWSVQIQTGELFF
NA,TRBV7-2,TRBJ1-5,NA,TGTGCCAGCAGCTTAGATCTGGGCTTCAATCAGCCCCAGCATTTT,CASSLDLGFNQPQHF
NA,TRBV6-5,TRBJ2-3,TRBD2,TGTGCCAGCAGAGAAAGCGGGAGTAATACGCAGTATTTT,CASRESGSNTQYF
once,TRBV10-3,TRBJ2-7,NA,TGTGCCATCAGTGACCACCCCGGGGCTGGCTACGAGCAGTACTTC,CAISDHPGAGYEQYF
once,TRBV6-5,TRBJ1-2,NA,TGTGCCAGCGGAGTAAATGGCTACACCTTC,CASGVNGYTF
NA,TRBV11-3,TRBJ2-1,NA,TGTGCCAGCAGCTCGCTGGGGGATGAGCAGTTCTTC,CASSSLGDEQFF
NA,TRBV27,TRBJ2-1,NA,TGTGCCAGCAGTTTATGGAGGGGGGGCCACAATGAGCAGTTCTTC,CASSLWRGGHNEQFF
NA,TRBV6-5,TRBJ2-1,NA,TGTGCCAGCAGTGAGGCCCATGAGCAGTTCTTC,CASSEAHEQFF
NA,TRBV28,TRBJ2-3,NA,TGTGCCAGCAGTTTTCGACAGAACACAGATACGCAGTATTTT,CASSFRQNTDTQYF
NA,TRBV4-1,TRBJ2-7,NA,TGCGCCAGCAGCCCCACCGCTGTAACCACTGAGTACGAGCAGTACTTC,CASSPTAVTTEYEQYF
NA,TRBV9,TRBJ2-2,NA,TGTGCCAGCAGCAAGCAGGGGAGGAACACCGGGGAGCTGTTTTTT,CASSKQGRNTGELFF
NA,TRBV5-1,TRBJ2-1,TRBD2,TGCGCCAGCAGCCTTACTAGCGGGAGAGGGGATGAGCAGTTCTTC,CASSLTSGRGDEQFF
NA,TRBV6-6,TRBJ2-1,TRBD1,TGTGCCAGCAGTTACGCCAGGGGGGAGCAGTTCTTC,CASSYARGEQFF
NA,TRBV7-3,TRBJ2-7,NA,TGTGCCAGCAGCTTACGTGAGGGTCCCTACGAGCAGTACTTC,CASSLREGPYEQYF
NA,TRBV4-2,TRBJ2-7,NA,TGTGCCAGCAGCCAAGTTCTGGGGGCCGCTCGGGACGAGCAGTACTTC,CASSQVLGAARDEQYF
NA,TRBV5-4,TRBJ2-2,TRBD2,TGTGCCAGCAGCCCGGGACTAGCGGGGGGGACCGGGGAGCTGTTTTTT,CASSPGLAGGTGELFF
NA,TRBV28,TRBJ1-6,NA,TGTGCCAGCAGTTTCCCTACTAATTCACCCCTCCACTTT,CASSFPTNSPLHF
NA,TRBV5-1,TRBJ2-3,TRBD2,TGCGCCAGCAGCTTCGGGGCTAGCGGGCAGACAGATACGCAGTATTTT,CASSFGASGQTDTQYF
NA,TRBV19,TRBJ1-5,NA,TGTGCCAGTAGTATTGGGGGTTTGTTCAATCAGCCCCAGCATTTT,CASSIGGLFNQPQHF
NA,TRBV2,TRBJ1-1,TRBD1,TGTGCCAGCAGGAGGGACAGCAACACTGAAGCTTTCTTT,CASRRDSNTEAFF
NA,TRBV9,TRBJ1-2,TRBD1,TGTGCCAGCAGCCCTACCACAGGGGGCTTAGGCTACACCTTC,CASSPTTGGLGYTF
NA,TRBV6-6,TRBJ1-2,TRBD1,TGTGCCAGCACTCGGGACAGGGGTGGCGGCTATGGCTACACCTTC,CASTRDRGGGYGYTF
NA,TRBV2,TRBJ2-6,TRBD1,TGTGCCAGCAGCTCACAGGGGGCGGCTGGGGCCAACGTCCTGACTTTC,CASSSQGAAGANVLTF
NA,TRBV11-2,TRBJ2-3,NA,TGTGCCAGCACCAATCAGCGGACAGATACGCAGTATTTT,CASTNQRTDTQYF
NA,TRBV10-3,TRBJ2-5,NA,TGTGCCATCTCGGCGTCGCAGCAAGAGACCCAGTACTTC,CAISASQQETQYF
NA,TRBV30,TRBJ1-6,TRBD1,TGTGCCTGGGATCCCGACAGGGGGACTTCACCCCTCCACTTT,CAWDPDRGTSPLHF
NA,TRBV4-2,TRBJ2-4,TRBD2,TGTGCCAGCAGCCAAGGGGATTGGGGAGGGCTAGCCAAAAACATTCAGTACTTC,CASSQGDWGGLAKNIQYF
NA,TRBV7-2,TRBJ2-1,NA,TGTGCCAGCAGCTTAGACCTTCCCCCGGGGGCTATTCCGTTCTTC,CASSLDLPPGAIPFF
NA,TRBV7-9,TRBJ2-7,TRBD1,TGTGCCAGCAGCACCCTCAGGACAGGGGGTTACGAGCAGTACTTC,CASSTLRTGGYEQYF
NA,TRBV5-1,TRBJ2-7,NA,TGCGCCAGCAGCCAGGACAGTGGACCCTACGAGCAGTACTTC,CASSQDSGPYEQYF
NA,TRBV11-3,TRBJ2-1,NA,TGTGCCAGCAGCCGGGGCCTCGCCAGGCCAAACGGCAATGAGCAGTTCTTC,CASSRGLARPNGNEQFF
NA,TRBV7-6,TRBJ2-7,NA,TGTGCCAGCAGCTTAGCGCTGGGCAGTAGGTACGAGCAGTACTTC,CASSLALGSRYEQYF
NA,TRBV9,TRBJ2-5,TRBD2,TGTGCCAGCAGCGTATCAGCCGGGAGGGGTGAGACCCAGTACTTC,CASSVSAGRGETQYF
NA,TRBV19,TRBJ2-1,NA,TGTGCCAGTAGTATCTACGCTCTGGCCGGGTACAATGAGCAGTTCTTC,CASSIYALAGYNEQFF
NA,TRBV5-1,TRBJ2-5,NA,TGCGCCAGCAGCTTGGACCCGTACCAAGAGACCCAGTACTTC,CASSLDPYQETQYF
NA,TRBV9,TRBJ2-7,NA,TGTGCCAGCAGCGTCAACCCGGGGGACCGGCAAGAGCAGTACTTC,CASSVNPGDRQEQYF
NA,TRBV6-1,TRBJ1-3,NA,TGTGCCAGCAGTCTGGGGACGGAAGGAAACACCATATATTTT,CASSLGTEGNTIYF
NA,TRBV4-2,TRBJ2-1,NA,TGTGCCAGCAGCCAAGCTTCGACTGGGGAGCAGTTCTTC,CASSQASTGEQFF
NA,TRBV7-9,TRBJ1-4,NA,TGTGCCAGCAGCCCCAGCGCGGGGACCGTGGGGGAAAAACTGTTTTTT,CASSPSAGTVGEKLFF
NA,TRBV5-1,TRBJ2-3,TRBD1,TGCGCCAGCAGCTTGGGGACAGGGTTGGGAGATACGCAGTATTTT,CASSLGTGLGDTQYF
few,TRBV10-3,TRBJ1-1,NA,TGTGCCATCAGGCAACAGGGAAAAGGGCCTGAAGCTTTCTTT,CAIRQQGKGPEAFF
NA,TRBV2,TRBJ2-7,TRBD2,TGTGCCAGCAGCGGACTAGCGGGAGCCTACGAGCAGTACTTC,CASSGLAGAYEQYF
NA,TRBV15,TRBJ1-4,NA,TGTGCCACCAGCAGTGCTCAGGTCCTTAATGAAAAACTGTTTTTT,CATSSAQVLNEKLFF
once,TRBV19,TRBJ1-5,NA,TGTGCCAGTAGTGGCCGGGTCTCCACCCTTAATAGGGCCCAGCATTTT,CASSGRVSTLNRAQHF
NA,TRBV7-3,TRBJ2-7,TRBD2,TGTGCCAGCAGCTTAAAAGGCGGGAGTACGCACGAGCAGTACTTC,CASSLKGGSTHEQYF
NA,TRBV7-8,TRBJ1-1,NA,TGTGCCAGCAGCTTAGAAGTGAGAAGTCACACTGAAGCTTTCTTT,CASSLEVRSHTEAFF
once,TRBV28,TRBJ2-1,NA,TGTGCCAGCAGTTTATGGGGCGGAAGCTCCTACAATGAGCAGTTCTTC,CASSLWGGSSYNEQFF
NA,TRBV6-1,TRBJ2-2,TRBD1,TGTGCCAGCAGTGGGGGGACAGTTCCCGGGGAGCTGTTTTTT,CASSGGTVPGELFF
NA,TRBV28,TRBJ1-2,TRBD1,TGTGCCAGCAGGACAGGGGTTTACTATGGCTACACCTTC,CASRTGVYYGYTF
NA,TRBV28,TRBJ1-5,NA,TGTGCCAGCAGTTTACTTTCCCCCGAGGGCAATCAGCCCCAGCATTTT,CASSLLSPEGNQPQHF
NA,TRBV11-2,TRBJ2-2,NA,TGTGCCAGCAGCCCGCTACGGGGGCCCACCGGGGAGCTGTTTTTT,CASSPLRGPTGELFF
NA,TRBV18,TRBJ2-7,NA,TGTGCCAGCTCACCACCGTCATCTTACGAGCAGTACTTC,CASSPPSSYEQYF